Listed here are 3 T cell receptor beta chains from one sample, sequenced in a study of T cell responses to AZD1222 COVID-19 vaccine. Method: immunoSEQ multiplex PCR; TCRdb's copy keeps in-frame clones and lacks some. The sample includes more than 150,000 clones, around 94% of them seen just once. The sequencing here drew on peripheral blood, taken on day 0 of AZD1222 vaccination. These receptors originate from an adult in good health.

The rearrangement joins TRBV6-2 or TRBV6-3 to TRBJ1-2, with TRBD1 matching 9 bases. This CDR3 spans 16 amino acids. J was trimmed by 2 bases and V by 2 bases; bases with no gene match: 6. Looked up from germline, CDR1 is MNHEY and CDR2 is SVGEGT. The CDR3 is CASSYPQGARNYGYTF. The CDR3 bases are TGTGCCAGCAGTTACCCACAGGGGGCGCGGAACTATGGCTACACCTTC.

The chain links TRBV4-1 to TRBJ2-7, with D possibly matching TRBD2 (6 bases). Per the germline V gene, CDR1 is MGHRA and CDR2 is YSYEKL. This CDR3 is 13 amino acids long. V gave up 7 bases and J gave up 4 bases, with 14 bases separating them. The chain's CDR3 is CASTPEGGYEQYF. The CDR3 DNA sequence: TGCGCCAGCACCCCGGAAGGAGGGTACGAGCAGTACTTC.

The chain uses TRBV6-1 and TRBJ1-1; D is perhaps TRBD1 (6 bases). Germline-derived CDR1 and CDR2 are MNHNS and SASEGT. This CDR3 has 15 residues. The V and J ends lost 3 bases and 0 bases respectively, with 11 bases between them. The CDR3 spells CASSDLGQLNTEAFF. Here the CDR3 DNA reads TGTGCCAGCAGTGATCTCGGACAGTTGAACACTGAAGCTTTCTTT.